These T cell receptor beta chains were read from a single sample in a study of early T cells in non-severe SARS-CoV-2 infection. One entry per CDR3 protein results from TCRdb running MiXCR on the 5' RACE reads. Of 45,000 to 50,000 distinct CDR3 sequences in the sample, roughly 5.9% are singletons; the top ten hold around 4.1%. Sequenced input: whole blood. These receptors originate from an adult who was a healthcare worker with PCR-confirmed SARS-CoV-2 infection or an uninfected control (not recorded which). CDR3s include the opening cysteine and the closing phenylalanine or tryptophan. The order of the fields is J gene, clone size, D gene, V gene, CDR3 protein, CDR3 DNA. D genes are given only for firm matches. The size of a clone is reported for some rows only, either as once, few or many, or as a class for expanded clones.

>TRBJ2-7|-|TRBD1|TRBV27
CASSPAGGQGRYEQYF
TGTGCCAGCAGCCCCGCCGGAGGACAGGGGAGGTACGAGCAGTACTTC
>TRBJ2-5|many|-|TRBV25-1
CASSPMETQYF
TGTGCCAGCAGCCCGATGGAGACCCAGTACTTC
>TRBJ2-1|many|-|TRBV20-1
CSASGSRNEQFF
TGCAGTGCTAGCGGGAGTAGGAATGAGCAGTTCTTC
>TRBJ2-7|-|-|TRBV6-2/TRBV6-3
CASRRLLREQYF
TGTGCCAGCAGACGCTTACTTCGGGAGCAGTACTTC
>TRBJ2-7|many|-|TRBV6-1
CASSWGGGMYEQYF
TGTGCCAGCAGTTGGGGGGGCGGTATGTACGAGCAGTACTTC
>TRBJ2-7|few|TRBD2|TRBV5-1
CASSSSRSSGGPLGQYF
TGCGCCAGCAGCTCCTCCCGGTCCAGCGGGGGACCGCTGGGGCAGTACTTC
>TRBJ1-2|few|-|TRBV3-1
CASSQDAPVGGYTF
TGTGCCAGCAGCCAAGATGCGCCTGTGGGCGGCTACACCTTC
>TRBJ2-3|many|TRBD2|TRBV10-2
CASSEERAGGSTDTQYF
TGCGCCAGCAGTGAAGAGAGAGCGGGAGGGTCCACAGATACGCAGTATTTT
>TRBJ1-1|few|-|TRBV2
CASTGGAAEAFF
TGTGCCAGCACTGGAGGGGCGGCTGAAGCTTTCTTT
>TRBJ2-1|few|-|TRBV20-1
CSARPPRVGSDEQFF
TGCAGTGCTAGACCCCCGCGCGTGGGGTCGGATGAGCAGTTCTTC